The 14 T cell receptor beta chains reported below all come from one sample, sequenced in a study of cytomegalovirus exposure and HLA in healthy donors. The PCR made use of 60 Vbeta and 13 Jbeta primers. TCRdb's copy holds only in-frame clones and misses some; the assay was immunoSEQ multiplex PCR. In the table there are 190,000 or so clones, under 85% of which are singletons. Source material: PBMCs. These receptors all come from a man aged 50 or older in good health and CMV-seronegative.

The genes are TRBV5-1 and TRBJ1-2; a weak D match, TRBD1 (5 bases). The germline gives CDR1 SGHRS, CDR2 YFSETQ. This CDR3 is built from 16 residues. Trimming took off 3 bases at V and 4 bases at J, with 19 bases between the two ends. The CDR3 DNA is TGCGCCAGCAGCTCCGCTGGGACTGCCGAAGGCTATGGCTACACCTTC. Its protein product is CASSSAGTAEGYGYTF.

This clone was found a few times. The chain's CDR3 is CASSRKLAGLYEQYF. The CDR3 region has the DNA TGTGCCAGCAGCCGTAAACTAGCGGGATTATACGAGCAGTACTTC. The genes are TRBV6-5 and TRBJ2-7; 10 bases are shared with TRBD2. Germline V gene data show CDR1 as MNHEY and CDR2 as SVGAGI. V lost 6 bases, J lost 4 bases, and 9 bases stayed unmatched. The CDR3 has 15 residues.

The rearrangement joins TRBV7-9 to TRBJ1-2; D gene ambiguous. CDR3 length: 14 amino acids. Trimming pared 1 base from V and 2 bases from J, leaving 8 bases between. The germline V gene encodes CDR1 SEHNR and CDR2 FQNEAQ (reference sequence). The DNA for the CDR3 is TGTGCCAGCAGCTTAGGGTTGACAAACTATGGCTACACCTTC. This encodes CASSLGLTNYGYTF.

V is TRBV4-3 and J is TRBJ2-6, with TRBD2 as a possible D gene (5 bases). This CDR3 contains 16 residues. Trimming pared 2 bases from V and 2 bases from J, leaving 10 bases between. From germline, CDR1 is LGHNA and CDR2 YSLEER. CDR3 residues: CASSQTTGTGANVLTF. The CDR3 nucleotides are TGCGCCAGCAGCCAAACGACGGGAACTGGGGCCAACGTCCTGACTTTC.

This clone is a singleton in its sample. The identical CDR3 is also encoded by other nucleotide sequences in the sample. This chain connects TRBV18 to TRBJ2-5; maybe TRBD1 (6 bases). Trimming removed 5 bases from V and 5 bases from J, with 12 bases in between. This CDR3 comprises 13 residues. The germline CDR1 and CDR2 sequences are KGHSH and LQKENI. CDR3 nucleotide sequence: TGTGCCAGCTCATTGGGACAAGGGGAGACCCAGTACTTC. Amino acids: CASSLGQGETQYF.

This clone was seen only once. J is TRBJ2-5 and V is TRBV6-6; tentatively, D is TRBD1 (5 bases). Deletions cut 7 bases from V and 4 bases from J, with 16 bases between. CDR3 size: 14 residues. Germline V gene lookup returns CDR1 MNHNY and CDR2 SVGAGI (reference sequence). DNA for the CDR3: TGTGCCAGCACCCCCCCCCAGGGAAGAGAGACCCAGTACTTC. Translating gives CASTPPQGRETQYF.

The J gene is TRBJ1-2, the V gene TRBV28; TRBD1 might be the D (5 bases). The CDR3 has 16 amino acids. V was cut by 1 base and J by 6 bases, with 18 bases left in between. CDR1 and CDR2 (germline): MDHEN, SYDVKM. CDR3 sequence (DNA): TGTGCCAGCAGTTTATCCAACCGGGGGGTAGTGGATGGCTACACCTTC. The encoded protein is CASSLSNRGVVDGYTF.

This rearrangement joins TRBV28 to TRBJ2-5, with 8 positions matching TRBD2. The end of the DNA is better explained by TRBJ2-7, so the J call may be wrong. The CDR3 is made up of 17 amino acids. Germline lookup yields CDR1 MDHEN and CDR2 SYDVKM. For the CDR3, the DNA is TGTGCCAGCATCATGGGTGCCGGAGCGGGAGACTCCTACGAGCAGTACTTC. This translates into CASIMGAGAGDSYEQYF.

The V call is TRBV10-2, the J call TRBJ2-7, with D maybe TRBD1 (6 bases). Trimming pared 4 bases from V and 2 bases from J, leaving 21 bases between. Germline V lookup: CDR1 WSHSY, CDR2 SAAADI. The CDR3 consists of 17 residues. CDR3 in amino acids: CASSGPGRNQGPYEQYF. In DNA, the CDR3 is TGCGCCAGCAGTGGCCCCGGCAGGAACCAGGGGCCCTACGAGCAGTACTTC.

This chain links TRBV6-5 with TRBJ2-4; tentatively, D is TRBD1 (5 bases). Germline loops: CDR1 MNHEY, CDR2 SVGAGI. Trimming stripped 2 bases from V and 0 bases from J, with 11 bases between. This CDR3 has 16 amino acids. The CDR3 region is CASSYRPTVAKNIQYF. Written as DNA, the CDR3 is TGTGCCAGCAGTTACAGACCGACAGTAGCCAAAAACATTCAGTACTTC.

Of note for this clone: Its ends do not fully match the called genes, so a read error is possible. This rearrangement joins TRBV7-7 to TRBJ2-5; 8 bases agree with TRBD1. Germline V gene lookup returns CDR1 SSHAT and CDR2 FNYEAQ (reference sequence). The CDR3 consists of 14 residues. Written as DNA, the CDR3 is TGTGCTAGCAGCCAACAGGGGGGAAGGGAGACCCAGTACTTC. Translation: CASSQQGGRETQYF.

The J gene is TRBJ2-3, the V gene TRBV7-9; maybe TRBD2 (5 bases). CDR1 SEHNR and CDR2 FQNEAQ come from the germline V gene (reference sequence). V was cut by 6 bases and J by 0 bases, with 16 bases left in between. The CDR3 is 16 amino acids. This CDR3 is CASRVVSGFSTDTQYF. The DNA of the CDR3 is TGTGCCAGCAGGGTCGTTTCGGGGTTCAGCACAGATACGCAGTATTTT.

V and J are TRBV5-4 and TRBJ2-3; TRBD2 agrees at 8 bases. Germline V gene data show CDR1 as SGHNT and CDR2 as YYREEE (reference sequence). The CDR3 contains 17 residues. V lost 0 bases and J lost 0; bases outside the gene matches: 6. In nucleotides, the CDR3 is TGTGCCAGCAGCTTGGGAGTAGCGGGGATTAGCACAGATACGCAGTATTTT. It is translated as CASSLGVAGISTDTQYF.

The chain combines TRBV4-1 with TRBJ1-4; the D gene is possibly TRBD1 (5 bases). CDR3 length: 14 residues. V was clipped by 4 bases and J by 6 bases, with 12 bases between them. Germline V CDR1 and CDR2: MGHRA, YSYEKL. The DNA of the CDR3 is TGCGCCAGCAGCCCCCGCGGGGGGGATGAAAAACTGTTTTTT. Translating it yields CASSPRGGDEKLFF.